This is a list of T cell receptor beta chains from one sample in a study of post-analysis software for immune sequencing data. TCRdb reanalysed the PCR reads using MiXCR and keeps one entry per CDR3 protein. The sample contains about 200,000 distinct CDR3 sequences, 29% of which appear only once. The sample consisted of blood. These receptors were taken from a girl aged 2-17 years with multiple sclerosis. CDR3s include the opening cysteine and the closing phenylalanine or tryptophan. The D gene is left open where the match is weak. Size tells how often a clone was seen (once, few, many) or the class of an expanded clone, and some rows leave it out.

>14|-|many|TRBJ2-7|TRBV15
CATSRRVEPYEQYF
TGTGCCACCAGCAGGCGGGTCGAGCCATACGAGCAGTACTTC
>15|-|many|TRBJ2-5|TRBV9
CASSVATDGRETQYF
TGTGCCAGCAGCGTAGCTACTGATGGGAGGGAGACCCAGTACTTC
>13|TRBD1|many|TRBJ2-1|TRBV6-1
CASSSTGGSKQFF
TGTGCCAGCAGTAGTACAGGGGGCTCTAAGCAGTTCTTC
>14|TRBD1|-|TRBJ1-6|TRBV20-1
CSAPSKQGQSPLHF
TGCAGTGCTCCCTCTAAACAGGGGCAATCACCCCTCCACTTT
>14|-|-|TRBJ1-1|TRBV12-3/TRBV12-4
CASSQLERGVEAFF
TGTGCCAGCTCCCAACTCGAACGGGGGGTTGAAGCTTTCTTT
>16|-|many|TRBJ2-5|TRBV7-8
CASSLALTRRGETQYF
TGTGCCAGCAGCTTAGCGCTAACGAGGAGGGGAGAGACCCAGTACTTC
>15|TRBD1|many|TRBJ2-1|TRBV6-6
CASSYRGSSYNEQFF
TGTGCCAGCAGCTACAGGGGGAGCTCCTACAATGAGCAGTTCTTC
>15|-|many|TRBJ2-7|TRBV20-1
CSASLYADRDYEQYF
TGCAGTGCTAGTTTATACGCGGACAGAGACTACGAGCAGTACTTC
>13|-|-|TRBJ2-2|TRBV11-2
CASSLVLTGELFF
TGTGCCAGCAGCTTAGTCCTGACCGGGGAGCTGTTTTTT
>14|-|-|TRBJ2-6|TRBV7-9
CASSFRAGASVLTF
TGTGCCAGCAGCTTCCGGGCTGGGGCCAGCGTCCTGACTTTC
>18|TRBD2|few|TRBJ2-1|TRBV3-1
CASSSIGPGLAGANEQFF
TGTGCCAGCAGCTCTATCGGTCCGGGACTAGCGGGGGCTAACGAGCAGTTCTTC
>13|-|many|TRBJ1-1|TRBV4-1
CASSQEKHGGAFF
TGCGCCAGCAGCCAAGAGAAACACGGAGGGGCTTTCTTT
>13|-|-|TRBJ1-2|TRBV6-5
CASTRGYNYGYTF
TGTGCCAGTACGAGGGGGTATAACTATGGCTACACCTTC
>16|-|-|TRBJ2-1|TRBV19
CASSIDSGFSYNEQFF
TGTGCCAGTAGTATAGATTCTGGTTTCTCTTACAATGAGCAGTTCTTC
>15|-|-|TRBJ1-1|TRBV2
CASSAARAMNTEALF
TGTGCCAGCAGTGCGGCAAGGGCCATGAACACTGAAGCTTTGTTT
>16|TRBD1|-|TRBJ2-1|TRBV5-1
CARSPAGTGGYNEQFF
TGCGCCCGCAGCCCCGCCGGGACAGGGGGCTACAATGAGCAGTTCTTC
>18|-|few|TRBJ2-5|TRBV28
CASSLYPRQAGYQETQYF
TGTGCCAGCAGTTTATACCCCCGACAGGCAGGGTACCAAGAGACCCAGTACTTC
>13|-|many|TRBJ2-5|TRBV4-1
CASSQGLPETQYF
TGCGCCAGCAGCCAAGGCCTTCCAGAGACCCAGTACTTC
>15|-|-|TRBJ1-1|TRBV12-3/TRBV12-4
CASTRGVVPNTEAFF
TGTGCCAGCACAAGAGGGGTTGTACCGAACACTGAAGCTTTCTTT
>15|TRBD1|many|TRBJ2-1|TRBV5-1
CASSLGGQGGNEQFF
TGCGCCAGCAGCTTGGGCGGACAGGGAGGCAATGAGCAGTTCTTC
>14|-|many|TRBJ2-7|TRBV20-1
CSAPSSAATYEQYF
TGCAGTGCCCCCTCTTCGGCTGCCACCTACGAGCAGTACTTC
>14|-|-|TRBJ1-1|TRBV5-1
CASSLGQSDTEAFF
TGCGCCAGCAGCTTGGGCCAAAGTGACACTGAAGCTTTCTTT
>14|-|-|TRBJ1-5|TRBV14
CAGSQDSAAGPQHF
TGTGCCGGCAGCCAAGATTCCGCAGCTGGGCCCCAGCATTTT
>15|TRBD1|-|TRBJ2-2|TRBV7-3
CASSPDRANTGELFF
TGTGCCAGCAGCCCGGACAGGGCGAACACCGGGGAGCTGTTTTTT
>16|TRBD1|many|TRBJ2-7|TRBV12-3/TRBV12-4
CASSSWGGQGSYEQYF
TGTGCCAGCAGTTCCTGGGGAGGACAGGGCTCCTACGAGCAGTACTTC
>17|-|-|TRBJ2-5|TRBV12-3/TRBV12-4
CASSLLSGVEARETQYF
TGTGCCAGCAGTTTACTCTCGGGGGTGGAGGCCAGAGAGACCCAGTACTTC
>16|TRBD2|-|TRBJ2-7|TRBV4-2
CASSQDTSGGTYEQYF
TGTGCCAGCAGCCAAGATACTAGCGGGGGTACCTACGAGCAGTACTTC
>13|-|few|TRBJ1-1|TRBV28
CASSLHSNTEAFF
TGTGCCAGCAGTTTACATTCGAACACTGAAGCTTTCTTT